This T cell receptor (beta chain) was observed in a study of regulatory T cells in long-lasting Graves disease. Time point defined: newly diagnosed GD, antithyroid drugs for less than 3 months. TCR sequences were obtained from RNA taken from PBMCs. Findings of the study overall: With persistent disease, TRBV28, TRBJ1-2 and TRBJ2-5 were the favored segments. Whereas new patients shared 950 to 1,000 public clonotypes, persistent patients shared more, at 2,741.

Combining iRepertoire HTBI primers with Arm-PCR of CDR3 regions, the authors built TCR beta libraries. One entry per CDR3 protein, called by TCRdb with MiXCR from the multiplex PCR reads. The table has about 460,000 distinct CDR3 sequences, less than 15% seen once. In this sample, this clonotype turned up many times. The antigen remains unidentified. The CDR3 sequence is 15 residues long. Germline V gives CDR1 SGHAT, CDR2 FQNNGV. Trimming took off 1 base at V and 6 bases at J, with 13 bases between the two ends. In addition, the sample was reused for a study of T cells in Graves' hyperthyroidism and ophthalmopathy. That work contributes: Diagnostic assessment was based on clinical symptoms, serum thyroxine and TRAb, thyroid ultrasound and orbital computed tomography. HTBI primers were employed in a first-round RT-PCR of the TCR CDR3.

The source is a woman in her fifties or sixties with Graves disease. The chain joins TRBV11-2 to TRBJ2-1; D might be TRBD2 (6 bases). The specimen was peripheral blood mononuclear cells (PBMCs), collected at new diagnosis, from a patient treated with antithyroid drugs. The CDR3 nucleotides read TGTGCCAGCAGCTTAGTCGCGGGAACCGCCAATGAGCAGTTCTTC. This sequence encodes CASSLVAGTANEQFF.